These T cell receptor beta chains were read from a single sample in a study of CD8+ T cells in alopecia areata. Profiled with immunoSEQ multiplex PCR; TCRdb holds only in-frame clones, not every one. The profile shows fewer than 100,000 clones, around two fifths of them singletons. The sequenced sample consisted of CD4+ T cells sorted from blood. Receptors originate from a human donor with alopecia areata. Each CDR3 is given with its conserved first and last residue. D genes are given only for firm matches. Expanded clones are given a class, and other clones once, few, many or no size at all.

>.|.|TRBJ1-1|TRBV18
TGTGCCAGCTCACGGGTGAACACTGAAGCTTTCTTT
CASSRVNTEAFF
>few|.|TRBJ1-1|TRBV28
TGTGCCAGCAGTATTTTGAACACTGAAGCTTTCTTT
CASSILNTEAFF
>.|TRBD2|TRBJ2-7|TRBV30
TGTGCCTGGACCCGAACCGGGACTAGCGGATACGAGCAGTACTTC
CAWTRTGTSGYEQYF
>.|TRBD2|TRBJ2-2|TRBV5-1
TGCGCCAGCAGCACAGGACCGGGACTAGAGGCCGGGGAGCTGTTTTTT
CASSTGPGLEAGELFF
>.|TRBD1|TRBJ2-5|TRBV5-1
TGCGCCAGCAGCACGGGGACAGCGGAAGAGACCCAGTACTTC
CASSTGTAEETQYF
>.|TRBD1|TRBJ2-5|TRBV18
TGTGCCAGCTCAGAGGACAGGGGCCGGGAGACCCAGTACTTC
CASSEDRGRETQYF
>once|.|TRBJ2-3|TRBV14
TGTGCCAGCAGCCAACAACAGGGTGGCATCGATACGCAGTATTTT
CASSQQQGGIDTQYF
>.|.|TRBJ1-2|TRBV6-5
TGTGCCAGCAGCACCTATCGTGGGGGCTACACCTTC
CASSTYRGGYTF
>once|TRBD1|TRBJ1-1|TRBV7-2
TGTGCCAGCAGCTTAGACAGGGGGACCACTGAAGCTTTCTTT
CASSLDRGTTEAFF
>few|TRBD2|TRBJ2-5|TRBV29-1
TGCAGCGTTCTCTCTGGCGGGGGGAAGGAGACCCAGTACTTC
CSVLSGGGKETQYF
>.|.|TRBJ2-3|TRBV4-3
TGCGCCAGCAGCCAACTGGGGAGGGGGTCGACAGATACGCAGTATTTT
CASSQLGRGSTDTQYF
>.|TRBD2|TRBJ2-7|TRBV4-1
TGCGCCAGCAGCCAAGTCGGGAGGGGATCCTACGAGCAGTACTTC
CASSQVGRGSYEQYF
>.|TRBD2|TRBJ2-1|TRBV4-1
TGCGCCAGCAGCCATGTGGGAGGGCGGCCGGCACAGGTCTTC
CASSHVGGRPAQVF
>.|.|TRBJ1-2|TRBV30
TGTGCCTGGGTGGACGGTTTCAACTATGGCTACACCTTC
CAWVDGFNYGYTF
>few|.|TRBJ1-2|TRBV29-1
TGCAGCGTTGATCTGGGGCAAGGCTATGGCTACACCTTC
CSVDLGQGYGYTF
>.|.|TRBJ2-7|TRBV9
TGTGCCAGCAGCCCAGGGTGGAGGTGGTACGAGCAGTACTTC
CASSPGWRWYEQYF
>once|.|TRBJ2-1|TRBV28
TGTGCCAGCAGCCACTCCCGGAATGAGCAGTTCTTC
CASSHSRNEQFF
>few|TRBD2|TRBJ2-5|TRBV5-1
TGCGCCAGCAGCGCCTCCGGGACTAGCGGGGGTCAAGAGACCCAGTACTTC
CASSASGTSGGQETQYF
>.|.|TRBJ2-2|TRBV30
TGTGCCTGGAACGAGGCCGGGGAGCTGTTTTTT
CAWNEAGELFF
>.|.|TRBJ2-3|TRBV29-1
TGCAGCGTTGAAAGGGGGAGTGCTACAGATACGCAGTATTTT
CSVERGSATDTQYF
>few|.|TRBJ1-2|TRBV29-1
TGCAGCGTTGGGTTTGAAGGCTACACCTTC
CSVGFEGYTF
>.|.|TRBJ2-1|TRBV28
TGTGCCACCTTAGCAGCCGCCGGGAATGAGCAGTTCTTC
CATLAAAGNEQFF
>.|TRBD1|TRBJ2-7|TRBV4-1
TGCGCCAGCAGCCAATTTGGTCCGCCGGGACAGGGTATTTACGAGCAGTACTTC
CASSQFGPPGQGIYEQYF
>.|.|TRBJ1-2|TRBV7-3
TGTGCCAGACAAGGGCCACCTCGGACAACCGGATTC
CARQGPPRTTGF
>many|.|TRBJ1-1|TRBV29-1
TGCAGCGTTGAAGATCGGTACGGGAACACTGAAGCTTTCTTT
CSVEDRYGNTEAFF
>few|.|TRBJ1-1|TRBV29-1
TGCAGCGTTGAGGTGGACAGGAACACTGAAGCTTTCTTT
CSVEVDRNTEAFF
>.|TRBD1|TRBJ2-7|TRBV29-1
TGCAGCGTTGCTCCGGGACAGGGGGACGAGCAGTACTTC
CSVAPGQGDEQYF
>.|.|TRBJ1-5|TRBV30
TGTGCCTGGAGAGCCTCCAGGGATCAGCCCCAGCATTTT
CAWRASRDQPQHF
>.|TRBD1|TRBJ2-5|TRBV28
TGTGCCAGCAGTTTGGACAGGGTTATAGAGACCCAGTACTTC
CASSLDRVIETQYF
>few|.|TRBJ2-5|TRBV18
TGTGCCAGCTCACGATCAGACCAAGAGACCCAGTACTTC
CASSRSDQETQYF
>.|.|TRBJ1-1|TRBV29-1
TGCAGCGTTTTGGGCGGCATGAACACTGAAGCTTTCTTT
CSVLGGMNTEAFF
>few|.|TRBJ2-1|TRBV11-2
TGTGCCAGCAGCGGGGCCTCCAAGTTGGCGCAGTTCTTC
CASSGASKLAQFF
>once|.|TRBJ2-3|TRBV5-1
TGCGCCAGCAGCTTGGACATGCCCTCCACAGATACGCAGTATTTT
CASSLDMPSTDTQYF
>.|TRBD1|TRBJ2-1|TRBV30
TGTGCCTGGAGTGTGGGACAGGACAATGAGCAGTTCTTC
CAWSVGQDNEQFF
>.|.|TRBJ1-1|TRBV30
TGTGCCTGGGGGGGGAACACTGAAGCTTTCTTT
CAWGGNTEAFF
>few|.|TRBJ1-2|TRBV29-1
TGCAGCGTTGGGGAGGGAGTCGGGGATGGCTACACCTTC
CSVGEGVGDGYTF
>.|.|TRBJ1-5|TRBV28
TGTGCCAGCAGCAACACCTGGGATCAGCCCCAGCATTTT
CASSNTWDQPQHF
>few|.|TRBJ2-5|TRBV5-1
TGCGCCAGCAGCTCTAGCATTAGGGAGACCCAGTACTTC
CASSSSIRETQYF
>.|TRBD2|TRBJ2-5|TRBV4-2
TGTGCCAGCAGCCCACGACTAGCGGGGGGGGAGACCCAGTACTTC
CASSPRLAGGETQYF
>.|TRBD2|TRBJ2-3|TRBV5-1
TGCGCCAGTTCCACTTCTAGCGGAACATCAAATACGCAGTATTTT
CASSTSSGTSNTQYF
>once|.|TRBJ2-5|TRBV2
TGTGCCAGCAATGAAGAGACCCAGTACTTC
CASNEETQYF
>few|.|TRBJ2-1|TRBV29-1
TGCAGCGGGGGGGAGAGCCCAGAGCAGTTCTTC
CSGGESPEQFF
>.|.|TRBJ2-7|TRBV5-1
TGCGCCAGCAGCTCATCAAAATATAGCTCCTACGAGCAGTACTTC
CASSSSKYSSYEQYF